A single sample gave rise to the 11 T cell receptor beta chains below, sequenced in a study of T-cell memory formation after mild COVID-19. TCRdb re-analysed the 5' RACE reads in MiXCR, keeping a single row per CDR3 protein. The table records about 360,000 distinct CDR3 sequences, 13% to 15% of them present only once. Sequenced input: PBMCs or a T cell subset sorted from them (not recorded which). These receptors were obtained from a man aged 18-30 years who had mild COVID-19 (a few samples of this study predate the infection). Cell type and time point are not known.

The V call is TRBV7-2, the J call TRBJ1-2; D is unclear. CDR1 and CDR2 (germline): SGHTA, FQGNSA. Between the trimmed V and J ends, which lost 2 bases and 7 bases, there was a span of 11 bases. The CDR3 has 13 residues. CDR3 DNA sequence: TGTGCCAGCAGCTTACGTCAGTCTGGTGGCTACACCTTC. Residues: CASSLRQSGGYTF.

This clonotype was detected ten times or more. Relative to the germline gene, one junction end is altered; a read error may explain this. The V and J genes are TRBV28 and TRBJ2-5; the D is unclear. Germline V gene data show CDR1 as MDHEN and CDR2 as SYDVKM. The CDR3 is 13 amino acids. CDR3 residues: CASSPDGPEAQYF. In DNA, the CDR3 is TGTGCCAGCAGTCCGGACGGACCAGAGGCCCAGTACTTC.

This clonotype was recorded many times. The chain combines TRBV5-1 with TRBJ2-1; D is uncertain. V was shortened by 2 bases and J by 4 bases, with 10 bases between the two germline ends. Germline V gene data show CDR1 as SGHRS and CDR2 as YFSETQ. There are 14 residues in the CDR3. The CDR3 nucleotides read TGCGCCAGCAGCTTAGGCACAGCTTACAATGAGCAGTTCTTC. Its translation: CASSLGTAYNEQFF.

This clonotype was seen only a few times. The rearrangement joins TRBV28 to TRBJ2-1, with 9 bases matching TRBD2. V was clipped by 3 bases and J by 4 bases; unmatched bases: 4. The CDR3 runs to 15 residues. Germline lookup yields CDR1 MDHEN and CDR2 SYDVKM. CDR3 residues: CASSLGGRVYNEQFF. DNA of the CDR3: TGTGCCAGCAGTTTGGGCGGGAGGGTTTACAATGAGCAGTTCTTC.

CDR3 sequence reads: CASKWGQNQPQHF. The DNA for the CDR3 is TGTGCCAGCAAATGGGGACAGAATCAGCCCCAGCATTTT. V gene TRBV12-3 or TRBV12-4 combines with J gene TRBJ1-5; 7 bases are a match to TRBD1. After removal of 7 bases from V and 4 bases from J, the junction contained 4 bases not matched to a gene. This CDR3 contains 13 residues.

This clonotype was observed many times. The chain carries TRBV2 and TRBJ1-1; TRBD1 aligns across 9 bases. The CDR3 is made up of 14 amino acids. CDR1 is SNHLY, CDR2 FYNNEI, per germline. V lost 8 bases and J lost 3; bases outside the gene matches: 7. The CDR3 spells CASGPTGGYTEAFF. For the CDR3, the DNA is TGTGCCAGCGGACCAACAGGGGGCTACACTGAAGCTTTCTTT. Based on the CDR3 plus reference TRBV2 and TRBJ1-1, the full variable domain is EPEVTQTPSHQVTQMGQEVILRCVPISNHLYFYWYRQILGQKVEFLVSFYNNEISEKSEIFDDQFSVERPDGSNFTLKIRSTKLEDSAMYFCASGPTGGYTEAFFGQGTRLTVV.

V gene TRBV7-2 combines with J gene TRBJ1-3; D might be TRBD1 (5 bases). Trimming took 5 bases from V and 2 from J, leaving 13 bases between them. The length of the CDR3 is 15 residues. In germline, CDR1 is SGHTA, CDR2 FQGNSA. CDR3 sequence: CASSRGEGTGNTIYF. Here the CDR3 DNA reads TGTGCCAGCAGCCGAGGGGAAGGGACTGGAAACACCATATATTTT.

In this sample, this clonotype turned up many times. The chain combines TRBV4-3 with TRBJ1-3; D is uncertain. Trimming cost V 1 base and J 0 bases, with 7 bases left between them. This CDR3 contains 15 residues. The germline CDR1 and CDR2 sequences are LGHNA and YSLEER. CDR3 bases: TGCGCCAGCAGCCAAGGGCGAAACTCTGGAAACACCATATATTTT. This codes for CASSQGRNSGNTIYF.

The rearrangement links TRBV5-6 to TRBJ1-2; possible D gene TRBD1, 6 bases. Trimming left V 4 bases short and J 4 bases short, with 11 bases between. Germline assignment: CDR1 SGHDT and CDR2 YYEEEE. CDR3 length: 13 residues. This chain's CDR3 is CASSGDMGYGYTF. CDR3 DNA: TGTGCCAGCAGCGGGGACATGGGCTATGGCTACACCTTC.

As for this clonotype: A much more abundant neighbour one base away suggests this may be a read error. The chain combines TRBV24-1 with TRBJ2-3; D remains ambiguous. Trimming took 9 bases from V and 13 from J, leaving 16 bases between them. Germline CDR1 KGHDR, CDR2 SFDVKD. This CDR3 is 11 amino acids long. CDR3 in DNA: TGTGCCACCGGGGATCCTAGGTCGAAGTATTTT. Its translation: CATGDPRSKYF.

This clonotype appeared a few times. The chain combines TRBV4-1 with TRBJ2-5; tentatively, D is TRBD2 (5 bases). The V end lost 4 bases, the J end lost 0 bases, and 9 bases lay between the germline ends. Germline-derived CDR1 and CDR2 are MGHRA and YSYEKL. The CDR3 is 14 residues long. This chain's CDR3 is CASSRGKYQETQYF. CDR3 in DNA: TGCGCCAGCAGCCGAGGGAAGTACCAAGAGACCCAGTACTTC.